The rows below give T cell receptor beta chains drawn from one sample of a study of blood T cell repertoires in COVID-19. Data came from immunoSEQ multiplex PCR; TCRdb stores just in-frame clones and leaves some out. This repertoire shows about 270,000 clones, 85% found once; its top ten account for 10% to 15%. The sequenced sample consisted of peripheral blood. The source of these receptors is a human donor in a cohort sampled during active COVID-19. Each CDR3 is given with its conserved first and last residue. The order of the fields is V gene, clone size, D gene, J gene, CDR3 DNA, CDR3 protein. D genes are given only for firm matches. Rows may omit the clone size; those that give it use once, few, many or a size class.

>TRBV3-1/TRBV3-2|few|NA|TRBJ2-7
TGTGCCAGCAGCCAAGAATCGGGACTCATCTACGAGCAGTACTTC
CASSQESGLIYEQYF
>TRBV7-9|NA|NA|TRBJ2-7
TGTGCCAGCAGCTTACTAGCGACCGAGCAGTACTTC
CASSLLATEQYF
>TRBV28|NA|TRBD2|TRBJ2-3
TGTGCCAGCAGTTTAGGGACTAGCGGCACAGATACGCAGTATTTT
CASSLGTSGTDTQYF
>TRBV25-1|NA|NA|TRBJ2-7
TGTGCCAGCAGTGAGTCAGGGAAGCCCAACGGCGAGCAGTACTTC
CASSESGKPNGEQYF
>TRBV27|NA|NA|TRBJ2-3
TGTGCCAGCAGTTTGCGGGCCTGGGGCACAGATACGCAGTATTTT
CASSLRAWGTDTQYF
>TRBV9|NA|TRBD1|TRBJ1-2
TGTGCCAGCAGCGTACAGGACAGGCTTTATGGCTACACCTTC
CASSVQDRLYGYTF
>TRBV24-1|NA|NA|TRBJ2-5
TGTGCCACCAGTGATCCAGGGGTTACCCTAGAGACCCAGTACTTC
CATSDPGVTLETQYF
>TRBV9|NA|NA|TRBJ1-1
TGTGCCAGCAGCCCCCCCACTCCAGGGGAAGCTTTCTTT
CASSPPTPGEAFF
>TRBV28|few|NA|TRBJ1-1
TGTGCCAGCAGTTTATACCACAGGGTGAACACTGAAGCTTTCTTT
CASSLYHRVNTEAFF
>TRBV7-9|NA|TRBD1|TRBJ2-3
TGTGCCAGCAGCTTAGGGACAGGGACAGATACGCAGTATTTT
CASSLGTGTDTQYF
>TRBV28|NA|NA|TRBJ2-5
TGTGCCAGCACGGACGGGAGCCTTCGAGAGACCCAGTACTTC
CASTDGSLRETQYF
>TRBV28|NA|TRBD1|TRBJ2-1
TGTGCCAGCAGTTGGACAGGGCCCTACAATGAGCAGTTCTTC
CASSWTGPYNEQFF
>TRBV6-5|NA|NA|TRBJ1-2
TGTGCCAGCAGTTTAACAGCAAGATATGGCTACACCTTC
CASSLTARYGYTF
>TRBV7-9|NA|NA|TRBJ2-1
TGTGCCAGCAGCTTAGCGACTAGTCCCTCCCGCGATGAGCAGTTCTTC
CASSLATSPSRDEQFF
>TRBV19|NA|NA|TRBJ2-3
TGTGCCAGTAGTATTCTCAGGACTAGCACAGATACGCAGTATTTT
CASSILRTSTDTQYF
>TRBV6-2/TRBV6-3|NA|NA|TRBJ2-2
TGTGCCAGCAGCCCTTCTTTAGCTAGCACCGGGGAGCTGTTTTTT
CASSPSLASTGELFF
>TRBV5-1|NA|NA|TRBJ1-1
TGCGCCAGCAGCTTGGGAGGTTCAGCTGAAGCTTTCTTT
CASSLGGSAEAFF
>TRBV18|NA|TRBD1|TRBJ2-5
TGTGCCAGCTCGTTGGGACAGAAAGAGACCCAGTACTTC
CASSLGQKETQYF
>TRBV21-1|NA|NA|TRBJ1-5
TGTGCCAGCAGCAAGGGACAAAATAGCAATCAGCCCCAGCATTTT
CASSKGQNSNQPQHF
>TRBV7-8|NA|TRBD2|TRBJ2-1
TGTGCCAGCAGCTTAGGGCTAGCGGGAATGCGGTTCTTC
CASSLGLAGMRFF
>TRBV18|once|NA|TRBJ2-2
TGTGCCAGCTCACCCAGAGGAGCGGAGAACACCGGGGAGCTGTTTTTT
CASSPRGAENTGELFF
>TRBV5-1|NA|TRBD2|TRBJ2-5
TGCGCCAGCAGCTTGCGCCGACGGGGACTAGCGGGAGAGACCCAGTACTTC
CASSLRRRGLAGETQYF
>TRBV19|NA|NA|TRBJ2-6
TGTGCCAGTAGTATAGACGGGAGCCCTCCCTCTGGGGCCAACGTCCTGACTTTC
CASSIDGSPPSGANVLTF
>TRBV10-3|NA|TRBD2|TRBJ2-7
TGTGCCATCAGCCCCGGGACTAGCGGTTCCTACGAGCAGTACTTC
CAISPGTSGSYEQYF
>TRBV5-6|NA|NA|TRBJ2-6
TGTGCCAGCAGCTGGGTTAGGGGTCTCCTCTCTGGGGCCAACGTCCTGACTTTC
CASSWVRGLLSGANVLTF
>TRBV23-1|NA|TRBD2|TRBJ2-1
TGCGCCAGCAGTCAAGGACTAGCGGAGGTTTACAATGAGCAGTTCTTC
CASSQGLAEVYNEQFF
>TRBV10-3|NA|TRBD2|TRBJ2-1
TGTGCCACCGGGGGGACCAACAATGAGCAGTTCTTC
CATGGTNNEQFF